These T cell receptor beta chains were read from a single sample in a study of blood T cell repertoires in COVID-19. Libraries were prepared by immunoSEQ multiplex PCR; TCRdb keeps only in-frame clonotypes and omits some of them. The profile shows 150,000 to 200,000 clones, under 90% of them singletons. Input material: PBMCs or T cells enriched from blood (not recorded which). The receptors derive from a woman in her sixties who had recovered from COVID-19. Each CDR3 is given with its conserved first and last residue. The order of the fields is CDR3 DNA, CDR3 protein, clone size, D gene, J gene, V gene. The D gene is left open where the match is weak. Some rows have no size entry. The others give once, few or many, or a class for an expanded clone.

TGTGCCAGTAGTGCCCTACAGGGCTACACTGAAGCTTTCTTT | CASSALQGYTEAFF | NA | NA | TRBJ1-1 | TRBV19
TGCGCCAGCAGTCAAAACTCCCGGGACAGGGGGAGTACTGAAGCTTTCTTT | CASSQNSRDRGSTEAFF | NA | TRBD1 | TRBJ1-1 | TRBV4-1
TGTGCCACCAGTGATTTTCGGGGGGCGAGCTCCTACGAGCAGTACTTC | CATSDFRGASSYEQYF | NA | NA | TRBJ2-7 | TRBV24-1
TGTGCCAGCAGTGGCCCCTCCCAGGGGCAGTACTTC | CASSGPSQGQYF | NA | NA | TRBJ2-7 | TRBV25-1
TGTGCCAGTAGTATCGGGACATCCGCTGTTTGGTCTAATGAAAAACTGTTTTTT | CASSIGTSAVWSNEKLFF | NA | NA | TRBJ1-4 | TRBV19
TGTGCCAGCAGTCCAGGGTATAGCAATCAGCCCCAGCATTTT | CASSPGYSNQPQHF | once | NA | TRBJ1-5 | TRBV2
TGCGCCAGCAGTCCGGGGTTAGGATCCCATGGCTACACCTTC | CASSPGLGSHGYTF | few | NA | TRBJ1-2 | TRBV23-1
TGTGCCAGCAGCAAAGCCCAGACAGGGGGCGATTTTTCTGGGGCCAACGTCCTGACTTTC | CASSKAQTGGDFSGANVLTF | once | NA | TRBJ2-6 | TRBV21-1
TGTGCCAGCAGCCCTGGACTAGCGGGGGGCATAGCCAAAAACATTCAGTACTTC | CASSPGLAGGIAKNIQYF | NA | TRBD2 | TRBJ2-4 | TRBV7-8
TGTGCCTGGAGTCTTACAGGAGCAGAGACCCAGTACTTC | CAWSLTGAETQYF | NA | NA | TRBJ2-5 | TRBV30
TGTGCCAGCAGCTTAGGGGGACAGGGCCCTAACTATGGCTACACCTTC | CASSLGGQGPNYGYTF | NA | TRBD1 | TRBJ1-2 | TRBV7-9
TGTGCCAGCAGTGAGAGTGGACAGGGGAGGTACGAGCAGTACTTC | CASSESGQGRYEQYF | NA | TRBD1 | TRBJ2-7 | TRBV2
TGTGCCAGCAGTGGTTCGCAGGGGTTTTATGGCTACACCTTC | CASSGSQGFYGYTF | NA | NA | TRBJ1-2 | TRBV27
TGTGCCACCAGTGATTTGTCCGGGACAGGGCGAGAGCAGTTCTTC | CATSDLSGTGREQFF | NA | TRBD1 | TRBJ2-1 | TRBV24-1
TGTGCCAGCCGGGGACAGGGATCGGGCAATGAGCAGTTCTTC | CASRGQGSGNEQFF | NA | TRBD1 | TRBJ2-1 | TRBV6-6
TGTGCCAGCAGCCTAGGATTGGGACTAGTAAACACCGGGGAGCTGTTTTTT | CASSLGLGLVNTGELFF | NA | TRBD2 | TRBJ2-2 | TRBV9
TGTGCCAGCAGTGAATTCGGGACAGGGGGCGCGGCGGCTTTCTTT | CASSEFGTGGAAAFF | once | TRBD1 | TRBJ1-1 | TRBV25-1
TGTGCCAGCAGCAAACTCGACAGATACAATGAGCAGTTCTTC | CASSKLDRYNEQFF | NA | NA | TRBJ2-1 | TRBV6-5
TGTGCCAGCAGCCAGGGACTAAACACAGATACGCAGTATTTT | CASSQGLNTDTQYF | NA | TRBD2 | TRBJ2-3 | TRBV7-8
TGTGCCAGCAGTTTGGGCAGGGGAGTTGAAGCTTTCTTT | CASSLGRGVEAFF | NA | NA | TRBJ1-1 | TRBV12-3/TRBV12-4
TGTGCCAGTAGTAAGGGGCCGGCGCCTAACTATGGCTACACCTTC | CASSKGPAPNYGYTF | NA | NA | TRBJ1-2 | TRBV19
TGTGCCAGTAGATGGAACTCCCGGGGGAACACTGAAGCTTTCTTT | CASRWNSRGNTEAFF | NA | NA | TRBJ1-1 | TRBV19
TGTGCCACCAGCGGAGGGAGTCAAGAGACCCAGTACTTC | CATSGGSQETQYF | NA | NA | TRBJ2-5 | TRBV24-1
TGTGCCAGCACCTTGACAGTGAGCTCCTACGAGCAGTACTTC | CASTLTVSSYEQYF | NA | NA | TRBJ2-7 | TRBV28
TGTGCCACCAGTGAAGGACGAGGGACAGGGCAAGGCTACACCTTC | CATSEGRGTGQGYTF | NA | TRBD1 | TRBJ1-2 | TRBV24-1
TGTGCCAGCAGTGGGGGGGAACTTAAGGAGCAGTTCTTC | CASSGGELKEQFF | NA | NA | TRBJ2-1 | TRBV2
TGTGCCAGCAGCCAAGATGGGGGGGGCTACGAGCAGTACTTC | CASSQDGGGYEQYF | NA | TRBD2 | TRBJ2-7 | TRBV3-1/TRBV3-2
TGTGCCAGCAGCTTGGAGGCTAGCGGGGGGACATGGACACGCACAGATACGCAGTATTTT | CASSLEASGGTWTRTDTQYF | NA | TRBD2 | TRBJ2-3 | TRBV5-5
TGTGCCAGCTCACCAGGGGGGAAGGTCTACAATCAGCCCCAGCATTTT | CASSPGGKVYNQPQHF | once | NA | TRBJ1-5 | TRBV18
TGTGCCAGTAATCGACAGAAGGATTCACCCCTCCACTTT | CASNRQKDSPLHF | NA | NA | TRBJ1-6 | TRBV19
TGCGCCAGCAGCTTGGGACAGCCGGGTGGCGAGCAGTACTTC | CASSLGQPGGEQYF | NA | NA | TRBJ2-7 | TRBV5-1
TGTGCCAGTAGTATAGATAGGGGTCAGCCCCAGCATTTT | CASSIDRGQPQHF | NA | NA | TRBJ1-5 | TRBV19
TGCGCCAGCAGCCTTGATGGACAGGGGGCTTACGAGCAGTACTTC | CASSLDGQGAYEQYF | NA | TRBD1 | TRBJ2-7 | TRBV4-1
TGTGCCAGCAAGGGGGGCACAGATACGCAGTATTTT | CASKGGTDTQYF | few | NA | TRBJ2-3 | TRBV3-1/TRBV3-2
TGTGCCAGCAGCAAACGTTCTCCCACCATATGTCGGCTAGCGGGGGCCGTAACCCGAGATACGCAGTATTTT | CASSKRSPTICRLAGAVTRDTQYF | NA | NA | TRBJ2-3 | TRBV21-1
TGTGCCAGCAGCTTAGACCGATCAGGGGACGAGCAGTACTTC | CASSLDRSGDEQYF | NA | NA | TRBJ2-7 | TRBV11-2
TGTGCCAGCAGCTTAGGGACCCCGGGGGGCAATTCACCCCTCCACTTT | CASSLGTPGGNSPLHF | NA | NA | TRBJ1-6 | TRBV11-2
TGTGCCAGCAGCTCATCGGACAGCCACTACGAGCAGTACTTC | CASSSSDSHYEQYF | NA | NA | TRBJ2-7 | TRBV7-9
TGTGCCAGCTCACGAGACCCAGAGGCTGGAAACACCATATATTTT | CASSRDPEAGNTIYF | NA | NA | TRBJ1-3 | TRBV18
TGTGCCAGCAGCGCACGGACAGGGGATCCGACCCAGTACTTC | CASSARTGDPTQYF | NA | TRBD1 | TRBJ2-5 | TRBV9
TGTGCCAGTGGCGACCCCGGGGGGGCTAGCACAGATACGCAGTATTTT | CASGDPGGASTDTQYF | NA | TRBD2 | TRBJ2-3 | TRBV19
TGTGCCAGTAGTAACAGGCCCGTTGAGCCCCAGCATTTT | CASSNRPVEPQHF | NA | NA | TRBJ1-5 | TRBV19
TGCGCCAGCAGCCAGTACTGGCCTAGCGGGGCCTCCGCCTACGAGCAGTACTTC | CASSQYWPSGASAYEQYF | once | TRBD2 | TRBJ2-7 | TRBV4-1
TGTGCCAGCAGCTTGGTCGGGACACCTCTTCAGTACTTC | CASSLVGTPLQYF | NA | NA | TRBJ2-5 | TRBV5-4
TGTGCCATCAGTGAGAGACAAACAGGGGATACGCAGTATTTT | CAISERQTGDTQYF | NA | NA | TRBJ2-3 | TRBV10-3
TGTGCCAGTAGTAGGGGGGACAGGGCTAAGAACACTGAAGCTTTCTTT | CASSRGDRAKNTEAFF | NA | TRBD1 | TRBJ1-1 | TRBV19
TGTGCCAGCAGCCCGTCTAGCGGGGGGGCGGGGAATGAGCAGTTCTTC | CASSPSSGGAGNEQFF | few | TRBD2 | TRBJ2-1 | TRBV3-1/TRBV3-2
TGTGCCAGCAGCTTATTATCGGGGGGCTTGAACACTGAAGCTTTCTTT | CASSLLSGGLNTEAFF | NA | NA | TRBJ1-1 | TRBV5-6
TGTGCCAGCTGGCAGAACACTGAAGCTTTCTTT | CASWQNTEAFF | NA | NA | TRBJ1-1 | TRBV2
TGTGCCAGCAGTTTATCGAGGACAGGGAAGGGGAGCTATGGCTACACCTTC | CASSLSRTGKGSYGYTF | NA | TRBD1 | TRBJ1-2 | TRBV27
TGTGCCAGCAGCCAAATATTACAGGACTACGAGCAGTACTTC | CASSQILQDYEQYF | few | NA | TRBJ2-7 | TRBV14
TGTGCCAGCAGCCCTCCGGCAGGGAATTCGTTCGAGCAGTACTTC | CASSPPAGNSFEQYF | few | NA | TRBJ2-7 | TRBV5-6
TGTGCCCGTTTTCCGACAGGGGAGGCCTATGGCTACACCTTC | CARFPTGEAYGYTF | NA | TRBD1 | TRBJ1-2 | TRBV30